This TCR beta chain was sequenced for a study of T cells in Graves' hyperthyroidism and ophthalmopathy. This clonotype was counted between two and nine times. Diagnostic decisions used clinical symptoms, serum thyroxine and TRAb, thyroid ultrasound and orbital computed tomography. Germline V gene lookup returns CDR1 LGHDT and CDR2 YNNKEL (reference sequence). This CDR3 spans 15 amino acids. With V trimmed by 4 bases and J by 3 bases, 5 bases remained unmatched. The TCR beta CDR3 regions underwent amplification using RNA transcripts as the source. A first-round RT-PCR of the TCR CDR3 used the HTBI primer set. TCRdb passed the multiplex PCR reads through MiXCR, listing each CDR3 protein once. Among approximately 400,000 distinct CDR3 sequences listed, 20% to 25% were seen once.

The rearrangement uses TRBV3-1 and TRBJ2-1; the match to TRBD2 covers 8 bases. The receptor was derived from a man over 45 with Graves' hyperthyroidism. The source material was blood. The CDR3 nucleotides are TGTGCCAGCAGCCCTATAGCGGGAAACTACAATGAGCAGTTCTTC. Translating it yields CASSPIAGNYNEQFF.